Below are 32 T cell receptor beta chains sequenced from a single sample in a study of early T cells in non-severe SARS-CoV-2 infection. MiXCR, applied by TCRdb to the 5' RACE reads, yields one record per CDR3 protein. The sample shows around 60,000 distinct CDR3 sequences, approximately 11% of them seen only once. This specimen consisted of whole blood, obtained at baseline. These TCRs come from an adult who was a healthcare worker with PCR-confirmed SARS-CoV-2 infection or an uninfected control (not recorded which).

This clonotype was seen a few times. The V gene is TRBV7-9, the J gene TRBJ2-3; TRBD1 is a possible D gene (7 bases). The CDR3 is 23 amino acids. The germline V gene encodes CDR1 SEHNR and CDR2 FQNEAQ (reference sequence). Trimming took 4 bases from V and 7 from J, leaving 42 bases between them. In nucleotides, the CDR3 is TGTGCCAGCAGCTCCGGGGAATCGGCCCGAGCAGGGGGTTACGGCCGGGAGCGATATACGCAGTATTTT. Translation: CASSSGESARAGGYGRERYTQYF.

This clonotype turned up a few times. The CDR3 DNA is TGTGCCAGCGGAGACTTCACCGGGGAGCTGTTTTTT. Its protein product is CASGDFTGELFF. The J gene is TRBJ2-2, the V gene TRBV7-2, with D uncertain. V was clipped by 8 bases and J by 4 bases, with 8 bases between them. There are 12 residues in the CDR3. The germline V gene encodes CDR1 SGHTA and CDR2 FQGNSA.

The chain combines TRBV6-5 with TRBJ2-7; D possibly corresponds to TRBD2 (5 bases). Germline lookup yields CDR1 MNHEY and CDR2 SVGAGI. The CDR3 has 13 residues. V was pared by 8 bases and J by 1 base, with 12 bases between. CDR3 bases: TGTGCCAGCGAGCGGCCTGGATCCTACGAGCAGTACTTC. This sequence encodes CASERPGSYEQYF.

The CDR3 sequence: CASSIQSGGAYETQYF. In nucleotides, the CDR3 is TGTGCCAGTAGTATTCAGAGCGGGGGGGCCTATGAGACCCAGTACTTC. The V gene is TRBV19, the J gene TRBJ2-5; TRBD2 matches 10 bases. The CDR3 loop spans 16 amino acids. The trim removed 3 bases at V and 5 bases at J, leaving 9 bases unmatched. CDR1 LNHDA and CDR2 SQIVND come from the germline V gene (reference sequence).

This clonotype was picked up many times. The chain carries TRBV12-3 or TRBV12-4 and TRBJ2-2; weak D call: TRBD1 (7 bases). Trimming removed 3 bases from V and 4 bases from J, with 15 bases in between. The CDR3 sequence is 16 residues long. This CDR3 is CASSFFQGGLTGELFF. The CDR3 coding sequence is TGTGCCAGCAGTTTTTTTCAGGGGGGCCTCACCGGGGAGCTGTTTTTT.

The rearrangement links TRBV20-1 to TRBJ2-3, with D perhaps TRBD2 (5 bases). The germline CDR1 and CDR2 sequences are DFQATT and SNEGSKA (reference sequence). V gave up 0 bases and J gave up 2 bases, with 12 bases separating them. This CDR3 contains 15 residues. CDR3 protein: CSARDARTSTDTQYF. The DNA for the CDR3 is TGCAGTGCTAGAGATGCCCGGACTTCCACAGATACGCAGTATTTT.

This clonotype was counted a few times. The rearrangement joins TRBV6-6 to TRBJ2-7; D gene unclear. The germline gives CDR1 MNHNY, CDR2 SVGAGI (reference sequence). The CDR3 runs 13 residues. V was clipped by 6 bases and J by 7 bases, with 16 bases between them. The CDR3 coding sequence is TGTGCCAGCAGCCGCGTGTTGGCAGGTGAGCAGTACTTC. Residues: CASSRVLAGEQYF.

This clonotype turned up a few times. The chain has TRBV7-3 and TRBJ2-1; 9 nucleotides line up with TRBD2. The CDR3 has 17 residues. The V gene's germline CDR1 is SGHTA and CDR2 FQGTGA. Unmatched junction bases numbered 8, after V lost 5 bases and J lost 0 bases. The DNA of the CDR3 is TGTGCCAGCAGCCCAGAAGCGGGGGGAAGCTCCTACAATGAGCAGTTCTTC. This translates into CASSPEAGGSSYNEQFF.

This clonotype was counted once. The chain couples TRBV15 to TRBJ2-3; TRBD1 aligns across 11 bases. Germline V lookup: CDR1 LNHNV, CDR2 YYDKDF (reference sequence). Trimming at V came to 2 bases and at J to 5 bases, leaving 3 bases not matched to a gene. CDR3 length: 15 amino acids. This CDR3 reads CATSRLGTGGDTQYF. DNA of the CDR3: TGTGCCACCAGCAGACTCGGGACAGGGGGAGATACGCAGTATTTT.

This clonotype showed up many times. The chain uses TRBV19 and TRBJ1-2; TRBD1 agrees at 8 bases. Germline CDR1 reads LNHDA; CDR2 reads SQIVND (reference sequence). V shed 7 bases, J shed 5 bases, and the junction held 6 bases outside the gene matches. This CDR3 is 13 amino acids long. This chain's CDR3 is CASTDRGRYGYTF. Written as DNA, the CDR3 is TGTGCCAGTACCGACAGGGGACGGTATGGCTACACCTTC.

The chain joins TRBV7-2 to TRBJ2-7; no clear D gene. This CDR3 spans 15 amino acids. V was clipped by 0 bases and J by 0 bases, with 9 bases between them. In germline, CDR1 is SGHTA, CDR2 FQGNSA. CDR3 nucleotides: TGTGCCAGCAGCTTAGCTCGGGTGAACTCCTACGAGCAGTACTTC. It is translated as CASSLARVNSYEQYF. The whole variable domain, remainder taken from reference TRBV7-2 and TRBJ2-7, is GAGVSQSPSNKVTEKGKDVELRCDPISGHTALYWYRQSLGQGLEFLIYFQGNSAPDKSGLPSDRFSAERTGGSVSTLTIQRTQQEDSAVYLCASSLARVNSYEQYFGPGTRLTVT.

This clonotype was seen a few times. The chain employs TRBV2 and TRBJ2-1; 9 bases line up with TRBD1. Germline values: CDR1 SNHLY, CDR2 FYNNEI. The CDR3 loop spans 15 amino acids. This chain's CDR3 is CVTYGGQGFYNEQFF. CDR3 DNA: TGTGTCACCTATGGGGGACAGGGCTTTTACAATGAGCAGTTCTTC.

The chain combines TRBV2 with TRBJ2-7; 9 nucleotides agree with TRBD1. V dropped 6 bases and J dropped 5; count of bases not matched to a gene: 14. This CDR3 is built from 16 residues. CDR1 and CDR2 from the germline V gene are SNHLY and FYNNEI. The CDR3 here is CASSAESPGQGHEQYF. The CDR3 bases are TGTGCCAGCAGCGCTGAATCACCGGGACAGGGCCACGAGCAGTACTTC.

This clonotype was detected a few times. The CDR3 loop is CASSPGSRADTGELFF. The CDR3 DNA sequence: TGTGCCAGCTCACCAGGGTCCAGGGCTGACACCGGGGAGCTGTTTTTT. The chain links TRBV18 to TRBJ2-2; TRBD1 is a possible D gene (5 bases). The CDR3 is 16 residues long. V dropped 2 bases and J dropped 3 bases, with 13 bases sitting between them. Germline loops: CDR1 KGHSH, CDR2 LQKENI.

The chain recombines TRBV5-1 with TRBJ2-1; tentative D call: TRBD1 (5 bases). Germline CDR1 SGHRS, CDR2 YFSETQ. This CDR3 spans 14 amino acids. V was shortened by 7 bases and J by 0 bases, with 11 bases between the two germline ends. CDR3 sequence reads: CASSRDLSYNEQFF. The CDR3, as DNA: TGCGCCAGCTCCAGGGATCTCTCCTACAATGAGCAGTTCTTC.

The chain employs TRBV29-1 and TRBJ2-4; D is tentatively TRBD1 or TRBD2 (5 bases each). Trimming removed 4 bases at V and 0 bases at J, with 13 bases between. Germline CDR1 and CDR2: SQVTM and ANQGSEA. The CDR3 runs 15 residues. The chain's CDR3 is CSVVPLGVAKNIQYF. CDR3 bases: TGCAGCGTTGTGCCCCTGGGGGTAGCCAAAAACATTCAGTACTTC.

CDR3 coding DNA: TGTGCCATCAGTGATGTGCTCAGGGAGAGGTCAGATACGCAGTATTTT. Residues: CAISDVLRERSDTQYF. V and J are TRBV10-3 and TRBJ2-3; D possibly uses TRBD1 or TRBD2 (5 bases each). V dropped 3 bases and J dropped 4 bases, with 17 bases sitting between them. Germline V gives CDR1 ENHRY, CDR2 SYGVKD. This CDR3 is 16 amino acids long.

This clonotype was observed a handful of times. The rearrangement joins TRBV25-1 to TRBJ2-7, with D maybe TRBD2 (6 bases). V lost 6 bases, J lost 4 bases, and 10 bases lay in between. This CDR3 contains 12 residues. The germline V gene encodes CDR1 MGHDK and CDR2 SYGVNS. The CDR3 region has the DNA TGTGCCAGCAGAGGGGCGGGGTACGAGCAGTACTTC. It codes for CASRGAGYEQYF.

The rearrangement links TRBV4-2 to TRBJ2-3; 10 bases fit TRBD2. In germline, CDR1 is LGHNA, CDR2 YNFKEQ. CDR3 length: 20 residues. V lost 3 bases, J lost 1 base, and 16 bases stayed unmatched. CDR3 sequence reads: CASSQEPMSGGAEGTDTQYF. The CDR3 region has the DNA TGTGCCAGCAGCCAGGAACCCATGAGCGGGGGGGCCGAGGGCACAGATACGCAGTATTTT.

V is TRBV9 and J is TRBJ2-2, with D possibly being TRBD2 (5 bases). The CDR3 extends over 14 amino acids. CDR1 is SGDLS, CDR2 YYNGEE, per germline. V lost 3 bases to trimming and J lost 5 bases, with 11 bases between them. The CDR3: CASSAGLVTGELFF. CDR3 in DNA: TGTGCCAGCAGCGCCGGACTTGTAACCGGGGAGCTGTTTTTT. The variable domain in full, with the rest retrieved from reference TRBV9 and TRBJ2-2, is DSGVTQTPKHLITATGQRVTLRCSPRSGDLSVYWYQQSLDQGLQFLIQYYNGEERAKGNILERFSAQQFPDLHSELNLSSLELGDSALYFCASSAGLVTGELFFGEGSRLTVL.

V is TRBV10-1 and J is TRBJ2-7; 7 nucleotides line up with TRBD1. This CDR3 region has 14 residues. The junction had 10 bases not matched to a gene; V was cut back by 9 bases and J by 2 bases. Germline loops: CDR1 WNHNN, CDR2 SYGVQD (reference sequence). The chain's CDR3 is CARPGQADAYEQYF. The DNA for the CDR3 is TGCGCCAGACCCGGACAGGCGGACGCCTACGAGCAGTACTTC.

V usage is TRBV27 and J usage is TRBJ2-7; D remains unclear. Per the germline V gene, CDR1 is MNHEY and CDR2 is SMNVEV (reference sequence). The CDR3 sequence is 14 residues long. V was cut by 2 bases and J by 0 bases, with 8 bases left in between. CDR3 nucleotide sequence: TGTGCCAGCAGTTTAGTCGGCGGCTCCTACGAGCAGTACTTC. Its protein is CASSLVGGSYEQYF.

This clonotype was observed a few times. The V gene is TRBV20-1, the J gene TRBJ2-3; a weak D match, TRBD2 (7 bases). This CDR3 has 15 amino acids. Trimming stripped 3 bases from V and 0 bases from J, with 13 bases between. Germline-derived CDR1 and CDR2 are DFQATT and SNEGSKA (reference sequence). This CDR3 is CSARGGGASTDTQYF. The CDR3 DNA is TGCAGTGCTAGGGGAGGGGGAGCTAGCACAGATACGCAGTATTTT.

This clonotype was seen repeatedly, ten times or more. This chain uses TRBV10-3 with TRBJ2-1, with a weak D call TRBD2 (5 bases). The germline V gene has CDR1 ENHRY and CDR2 SYGVKD. V was cut by 8 bases and J by 7 bases, with 18 bases left in between. The CDR3 sequence is 14 residues long. The CDR3 is CAIQGGDYKNEQFF. CDR3 sequence (DNA): TGTGCCATCCAAGGCGGCGACTATAAGAATGAGCAGTTCTTC.

This rearrangement joins TRBV5-1 to TRBJ2-3; D is ambiguous. Trimming pared 5 bases from V and 10 bases from J, leaving 20 bases between. Germline V gene data show CDR1 as SGHRS and CDR2 as YFSETQ. CDR3 length equals 14 residues. The chain's CDR3 is CASRPNLEPLSQYF. DNA for the CDR3: TGCGCCAGCAGACCGAACCTAGAGCCCCTCTCGCAGTATTTT.

This clonotype was observed a handful of times. The chain carries TRBV20-1 and TRBJ1-6, with D possibly being TRBD1 (5 bases). The V gene's germline CDR1 is DFQATT and CDR2 SNEGSKA (reference sequence). The CDR3 has 16 amino acids. V was shortened by 1 base and J by 4 bases, with 14 bases between the two germline ends. DNA for the CDR3: TGCAGTGCTAGAGGGGGGGACGGTCGATATAATTCACCCCTCCACTTT. Translating it yields CSARGGDGRYNSPLHF.

The chain combines TRBV28 with TRBJ2-1; TRBD2 might be the D (7 bases). V lost 7 bases and J lost 6, with 16 bases in between. This CDR3 has 14 residues. In germline, CDR1 is MDHEN, CDR2 SYDVKM. In nucleotides, the CDR3 is TGTGCCAGCAATCCCGGGGGGCAATGCAATGAGCAGTTCTTC. This sequence encodes CASNPGGQCNEQFF.

This chain links TRBV3-1 with TRBJ2-2, with D perhaps TRBD2 (5 bases). Germline-derived CDR1 and CDR2 are LGHDT and YNNKEL (reference sequence). This CDR3 spans 13 amino acids. Trimming took off 5 bases at V and 13 bases at J, with 17 bases between the two ends. CDR3: CASSSRRSRALFF. The DNA of the CDR3 is TGTGCCAGCAGCTCACGGAGGTCCCGGGCGCTGTTTTTT.

The rearrangement uses TRBV20-1 and TRBJ2-1; perhaps TRBD1 as D (5 bases). CDR3 size: 13 residues. In germline, CDR1 is DFQATT, CDR2 SNEGSKA (reference sequence). Between the trimmed V and J ends, which lost 5 bases and 8 bases, there was a span of 16 bases. The CDR3 nucleotides are TGCAGTGCTCCTTCAGGGCCTTACGATGAGCAGTTCTTC. Translating it yields CSAPSGPYDEQFF.

The CDR3 nucleotides are TGTGCCAGCAGCTCAGGGGGGAAACTGTTTTTT. It encodes CASSSGGKLFF. V and J are TRBV5-4 and TRBJ1-4; 7 bases are shared with TRBD1. CDR1 is SGHNT and CDR2 is YYREEE in the germline V gene (reference sequence). The CDR3 loop spans 11 amino acids. With 3 bases clipped from V and 11 bases from J, the junction kept 1 base outside the gene matches.

This clonotype was found many times. J is TRBJ1-1 and V is TRBV29-1; a possible D gene is TRBD1 (5 bases). This CDR3 region has 13 residues. Trimming shortened V by 5 bases and J by 7 bases, and 17 bases separated the two germline ends. CDR1 and CDR2 from the germline V gene are SQVTM and ANQGSEA. The CDR3: CSVSSLRGIEAFF. CDR3 sequence (DNA): TGCAGCGTTTCCTCCCTGAGGGGCATTGAAGCTTTCTTT.

There are a few counts of this clonotype. The chain combines TRBV5-1 with TRBJ2-4, with 7 bases aligning to TRBD2. Germline V gene data show CDR1 as SGHRS and CDR2 as YFSETQ. Germline trimming cut 7 bases from V and 1 base from J; bases unmatched to any gene: 8. This CDR3 contains 15 residues. The CDR3 spells CASSYSSGAKNIQYF. CDR3 sequence (DNA): TGCGCCAGCTCATACAGTAGCGGGGCCAAAAACATTCAGTACTTC.